This record concerns one TCR beta chain sequence. What it recognizes is unknown. A read error may produce the germline difference seen at one junction end. The data originate from a study of cytomegalovirus exposure and HLA in healthy donors. General study results and limits: The later analysis indicated that the majority of CMV-associated TCR beta chains appeared HLA-restricted. Most subjects' HLA-A and HLA-B alleles were reportedly predicted from TCR beta sequences. TCR beta V- and J-gene trimming, according to a later analysis, was linked to a missense DCLRE1C variant.

13 Jbeta primers and 60 Vbeta primers were used for the PCR. This table comes from immunoSEQ multiplex PCR, and its TCRdb copy is limited to in-frame clones, with some not included. Seen here are more than 95,000 clones, approximately 87% observed once, and the top ten hold roughly 20%. The CDR3 extends over 13 amino acids. Per the germline V gene, CDR1 is LNHDA and CDR2 is SQIVND (reference sequence). The J gene is TRBJ1-2, the V gene TRBV19; 8 bases are shared with TRBD1. This receptor was identified in a young man in good health and CMV-seropositive. Sequenced sample: PBMCs. CDR3 residues: CASSLDRGWGYTF. The DNA for the CDR3 is TGTGCCAGTAGTCTAGACAGGGGCTGGGGCTACACCTTC.